The present entry profiles one T cell receptor (beta chain) with its context. Antigen unknown. This entry comes from a study of post-analysis software for immune sequencing data. The wider study: Relapsing-remitting, secondary progressive and progressive-relapsing multiple sclerosis were all included among the disease courses.

There are 13 residues in the CDR3. Between the trimmed V and J ends, which lost 1 base and 9 bases, there was a span of 13 bases. The germline V gene encodes CDR1 DFQATT and CDR2 SNEGSKA (reference sequence). The TCR beta cDNA libraries contained unique molecular identifiers. Yield was roughly 0.5 million cDNA molecules from around 1 to 10 million T cells. TCRdb re-called the PCR reads through MiXCR, storing one row per CDR3 protein. The sample has about 460,000 distinct CDR3 sequences, under 55% seen once; the top ten hold roughly an eighth. Findings of the study overall: In patients, TRBV5-6, TRBV5-1 and TRBV20-1 belonged to roughly 5 TRBV segments found more frequently than in controls. In multiple sclerosis, normalized Chao1 diversity was significantly below that of controls. By F measure, samples from a shared preparation batch strongly co-clustered.

The J gene is TRBJ2-1, the V gene TRBV20-1; D ambiguous. The origin of this receptor is a girl aged 10 to 17 with multiple sclerosis. The sequenced sample consisted of blood. The CDR3 loop is CSARASPRTEQFF. DNA for the CDR3: TGCAGTGCTAGAGCGTCGCCTAGGACTGAGCAGTTCTTC.